A single sample gave rise to the 28 T cell receptor beta chains below, sequenced in a study of blood T cells in healthy people across ages. With a J-beta primer mix and a sample-barcoded 5' primer, a second PCR ran 7 to 11 cycles. TCRdb passed the 5' RACE reads through MiXCR, listing each CDR3 protein once. The sample yields about 1.5 million distinct CDR3 sequences, under 55% seen once. Sequencing was carried out using blood. These TCRs come from a woman between 18 and 29 years old in good health.

The rearrangement uses TRBV12-3 or TRBV12-4 and TRBJ2-1; 8 bases are shared with TRBD1. Losses at the gene ends were 5 bases for V and 10 bases for J; bases not matched to a gene: 13. This CDR3 comprises 15 residues. DNA for the CDR3: TGTGCCAGCAGTATACGACAGGGGTCTGTCTACGAGCAGTTCTTC. The encoded protein is CASSIRQGSVYEQFF.

The chain recombines TRBV7-6 with TRBJ1-1; 9 bases are shared with TRBD1. With 3 bases clipped from V and 5 bases from J, the junction kept 7 bases outside the gene matches. The CDR3 totals 15 residues. In germline, CDR1 is SGHVS, CDR2 FNYEAQ. CDR3 nucleotides: TGTGCCAGCAGCTTCTCGGAGACAGGGGGTACTGAAGCTTTCTTT. Its protein is CASSFSETGGTEAFF.

The CDR3 bases are TGCGCCAGCAGCCCTCTTGCTTTCACTGAAGCTTTCTTT. Translated, it gives CASSPLAFTEAFF. The V and J genes are TRBV5-1 and TRBJ1-1; D gene uncertain. Trimming left V 4 bases short and J 4 bases short, with 11 bases between. Germline CDR1 and CDR2: SGHRS and YFSETQ. The CDR3 consists of 13 residues.

The CDR3 DNA follows: TGCGCCAGCAGCACGGACAGCCGCACAGATACGCAGTATTTT. Translating it yields CASSTDSRTDTQYF. The V gene is TRBV5-1, the J gene TRBJ2-3; perhaps TRBD1 as D (6 bases). The germline V and J ends were trimmed by 4 bases and 1 base, with 10 bases remaining between them. The CDR3 length is 14 residues. Per the germline V gene, CDR1 is SGHRS and CDR2 is YFSETQ.

V gene TRBV12-3 or TRBV12-4 combines with J gene TRBJ1-2; D is ambiguous. Trimming left V 0 bases short and J 6 bases short, with 11 bases between. The CDR3 has 14 amino acids. The CDR3 nucleotides are TGTGCCAGCAGTTTAGCCGGTTGGAACAATGGCTACACCTTC. Encoded protein: CASSLAGWNNGYTF.

The V call is TRBV29-1, the J call TRBJ2-5, with 10 bases fitting TRBD1. With 5 bases clipped from V and 1 base from J, the junction kept 7 bases outside the gene matches. This CDR3 is built from 15 residues. Germline values: CDR1 SQVTM, CDR2 ANQGSEA. CDR3 DNA: TGCAGCGTTCGGACAGGGGGGTTCGGCCAAGAGACCCAGTACTTC. Residues: CSVRTGGFGQETQYF.

The chain carries TRBV4-3 and TRBJ2-3, with D perhaps assigned TRBD1 or TRBD2 (5 bases each). The germline gives CDR1 LGHNA, CDR2 YSLEER. CDR3 length equals 16 residues. Trimming stripped 1 base from V and 0 bases from J, with 11 bases between. CDR3 protein: CASSQGMGVSTDTQYF. In DNA form, the CDR3 reads TGCGCCAGCAGCCAAGGGATGGGGGTCAGCACAGATACGCAGTATTTT.

This clonotype came up a few times. The J gene is TRBJ2-5, the V gene TRBV12-3 or TRBV12-4; the D is unclear. CDR3 size: 13 residues. The ends were cut back, 6 bases at V and 0 bases at J, with 8 bases in the middle. CDR3 sequence (DNA): TGTGCCAGCAGATCCTACCACCAAGAGACCCAGTACTTC. Translation: CASRSYHQETQYF.

Only a few counts were recorded for this clonotype. This chain joins TRBV11-2 and TRBJ1-1; 8 positions agree with TRBD1. Germline CDR1 reads SGHAT; CDR2 reads FQNNGV. CDR3 length equals 15 residues. J gave up 3 bases and V 0 bases, and 3 bases lay outside the gene matches. Written as DNA, the CDR3 is TGTGCCAGCAGCTTAGATACAGGGGGGGACACTGAAGCTTTCTTT. Its protein product is CASSLDTGGDTEAFF. Full variable domain (remainder filled in from reference TRBV11-2 and TRBJ1-1): EAGVAQSPRYKIIEKRQSVAFWCNPISGHATLYWYQQILGQGPKLLIQFQNNGVVDDSQLPKDRFSAERLKGVDSTLKIQPAKLEDSAVYLCASSLDTGGDTEAFFGQGTRLTVV.

This chain links TRBV29-1 with TRBJ2-1, with D maybe TRBD2 (5 bases). The assigned J gene may be wrong: the sequence end matches TRBJ2-7 better. CDR3 length: 12 residues. The germline V gene has CDR1 SQVTM and CDR2 ANQGSEA. The CDR3 protein is CSAMRVTNEQYF. In DNA, the CDR3 is TGCAGCGCAATGAGGGTCACCAATGAGCAGTACTTC.

The chain is built from TRBV20-1 and TRBJ2-4, with D unclear. The J call could be wrong; TRBJ2-7 is a better fit for the DNA end. The CDR3 contains 14 residues. Germline V gene data show CDR1 as DFQATT and CDR2 as SNEGSKA (reference sequence). The CDR3 loop is CSARDHVRADEQYF. For the CDR3, the DNA is TGCAGTGCTAGAGATCACGTCCGGGCCGACGAGCAGTACTTC.

This clonotype was observed a handful of times. The CDR3 DNA follows: TGCAGTGCTTTGGGTCGCCTCGAGCAGTACTTC. This encodes CSALGRLEQYF. The chain couples TRBV20-1 to TRBJ2-7; D not resolved. V lost 5 bases, J lost 6 bases, and 11 bases lay in between. Germline CDR1 is DFQATT and CDR2 is SNEGSKA (reference sequence). This CDR3 spans 11 amino acids.

The rearrangement links TRBV5-1 to TRBJ1-1; maybe TRBD1 (5 bases). The germline gives CDR1 SGHRS, CDR2 YFSETQ. This CDR3 spans 15 amino acids. Trimming pared 4 bases from V and 3 bases from J, leaving 16 bases between. CDR3 amino acids: CASSPDVTAHTEAFF. DNA of the CDR3: TGCGCCAGCAGCCCGGATGTGACAGCGCACACTGAAGCTTTCTTT.

This clonotype has at least ten counts. This rearrangement joins TRBV12-3 or TRBV12-4 to TRBJ1-2; D may be TRBD1 (5 bases). CDR3 size: 13 residues. V dropped 2 bases and J dropped 4 bases, with 8 bases sitting between them. The CDR3 region has the DNA TGTGCCAGCAGTTTACAGGGTTCCTATGGCTACACCTTC. Translating it yields CASSLQGSYGYTF.

The chain employs TRBV6-1 and TRBJ2-2; D not resolved. The ends were cut back, 2 bases at V and 1 base at J, with 8 bases in the middle. This CDR3 contains 15 residues. Germline CDR1 reads MNHNS; CDR2 reads SASEGT. CDR3: CASSELARNTGELFF. DNA for the CDR3: TGTGCCAGCAGTGAATTGGCGCGGAACACCGGGGAGCTGTTTTTT.

The V gene is TRBV7-6, the J gene TRBJ2-1; 8 bases are a match to TRBD1. In germline, CDR1 is SGHVS, CDR2 FNYEAQ. The CDR3 is made up of 14 amino acids. With V trimmed by 5 bases and J by 8 bases, 8 bases remained unmatched. The CDR3 region has the DNA TGTGCCAGCAGCATTAGGACAGGGCCGGATGAGCAGTTCTTC. Translating it yields CASSIRTGPDEQFF.

The rearrangement uses TRBV6-6 and TRBJ1-2; the D is unclear. The V end lost 2 bases, the J end lost 3 bases, and 7 bases lay between the germline ends. There are 13 residues in the CDR3. Germline lookup yields CDR1 MNHNY and CDR2 SVGAGI (reference sequence). The CDR3 nucleotides are TGTGCCAGCAGTTACGAACAGCACTATGGCTACACCTTC. Translated, it gives CASSYEQHYGYTF.

This chain joins TRBV20-1 and TRBJ1-3; possible D gene TRBD1, 6 bases. V lost 6 bases to trimming and J lost 2 bases, with 17 bases between them. The CDR3 runs to 15 residues. CDR1 and CDR2 from the germline V gene are DFQATT and SNEGSKA (reference sequence). The CDR3 spells CSARGGSGPGNTIYF. CDR3 in DNA: TGCAGTGCACGAGGGGGGAGTGGACCTGGAAACACCATATATTTT.

This clonotype appeared a single time. The chain joins TRBV10-3 to TRBJ2-1; the D gene is possibly TRBD2 (6 bases). V lost 5 bases and J 10 bases, leaving 21 bases between the germline ends. Germline CDR1 is ENHRY and CDR2 is SYGVKD. The CDR3 is 15 amino acids. CDR3 loop: CAISSFSGGEREQFF. The CDR3 bases are TGTGCCATCAGTTCCTTCAGCGGAGGGGAACGGGAGCAGTTCTTC.

The genes are TRBV7-8 and TRBJ2-3; 7 bases match TRBD2. Germline trimming cut 5 bases from V and 0 bases from J; bases unmatched to any gene: 11. The CDR3 consists of 17 residues. The V gene's germline CDR1 is SGHVS and CDR2 FQNEAQ. CDR3 sequence: CASSPRPSGTSTDTQYF. The DNA for the CDR3 is TGTGCCAGCAGCCCTCGGCCTAGCGGTACTAGCACAGATACGCAGTATTTT. The whole variable domain, remainder taken from reference TRBV7-8 and TRBJ2-3, is GAGVSQSPRYKVAKRGQDVALRCDPISGHVSLFWYQQALGQGPEFLTYFQNEAQLDKSGLPSDRFFAERPEGSVSTLKIQRTQQEDSAVYLCASSPRPSGTSTDTQYFGPGTRLTVL.

The chain joins TRBV7-9 to TRBJ1-2; D not certain. The V gene lost 3 bases and the J gene lost 4 bases, with 9 bases spanning the gap. CDR3 size: 13 residues. In germline, CDR1 is SEHNR, CDR2 FQNEAQ (reference sequence). CDR3: CASSLSQPYGYTF. CDR3 nucleotides: TGTGCCAGCAGCTTGTCACAGCCCTATGGCTACACCTTC.

This clonotype was counted ten times or more. The chain links TRBV12-3 or TRBV12-4 to TRBJ1-1; 7 bases fit TRBD1. The CDR3 runs 14 residues. With V trimmed by 3 bases and J by 6 bases, 7 bases remained unmatched. The CDR3, as DNA: TGTGCCAGCAGTTTGGGACAGATTGGCGCTGAAGCTTTCTTT. Protein product: CASSLGQIGAEAFF.

With respect to this clonotype: A read error is possible here, since a much larger clone lies one base away. The chain carries TRBV3-1 and TRBJ2-1, with 13 positions matching TRBD2. Germline V gene data show CDR1 as LGHDT and CDR2 as YNNKEL (reference sequence). CDR3 length: 15 residues. In nucleotides, the CDR3 is TGTGCCAGCACTAGGACTAGCGGGAGAGACAATGAGCTGTTCTTC. This sequence encodes CASTRTSGRDNELFF.

V is TRBV7-2 and J is TRBJ1-6; D ambiguous. This CDR3 comprises 14 residues. V was trimmed by 1 base and J by 9 bases, leaving 10 bases between them. The germline V gene encodes CDR1 SGHTA and CDR2 FQGNSA. CDR3 sequence (DNA): TGTGCCAGCAGCTTAGAGAGAAGAGGTTCACCCCTCCACTTT. This translates into CASSLERRGSPLHF.

The chain joins TRBV6-5 to TRBJ1-2; D unclear. V was cut by 4 bases and J by 6 bases, with 15 bases left in between. The CDR3 is made up of 14 amino acids. Looked up from germline, CDR1 is MNHEY and CDR2 is SVGAGI. The CDR3: CASSFNTILDGYTF. In DNA form, the CDR3 reads TGTGCCAGCAGTTTCAATACCATCTTGGATGGCTACACCTTC.

This clonotype was seen a single time. The chain joins TRBV29-1 to TRBJ2-7; D gene unclear. V gave up 1 base and J gave up 10 bases, with 8 bases separating them. The V gene's germline CDR1 is SQVTM and CDR2 ANQGSEA. There are 10 residues in the CDR3. The CDR3 reads CSVEGEAQYF. The CDR3 DNA sequence: TGCAGCGTTGAAGGAGAGGCCCAGTACTTC.

The chain uses TRBV10-2 and TRBJ2-3, with D possibly called TRBD1 or TRBD2 (6 bases each). Trimming took off 8 bases at V and 6 bases at J, with 15 bases between the two ends. This CDR3 comprises 13 residues. Germline CDR1 is WSHSY and CDR2 is SAAADI. CDR3 bases: TGCGCCAGCCTGGTGGGGGCGGGGGATACGCAGTATTTT. The encoded protein is CASLVGAGDTQYF.

The sample holds a few counts of this clonotype. This chain uses TRBV9 with TRBJ2-1; no definite D call. CDR1 and CDR2 (germline): SGDLS, YYNGEE. Trimming took off 1 base at V and 4 bases at J, with 12 bases between the two ends. This CDR3 region has 15 residues. This CDR3 is CASSVSSEVYNEQFF. In DNA form, the CDR3 reads TGTGCCAGCAGCGTATCGAGCGAGGTTTACAATGAGCAGTTCTTC. The full variable domain, completed using reference TRBV9 and TRBJ2-1, is DSGVTQTPKHLITATGQRVTLRCSPRSGDLSVYWYQQSLDQGLQFLIQYYNGEERAKGNILERFSAQQFPDLHSELNLSSLELGDSALYFCASSVSSEVYNEQFFGPGTRLTVL.